The source of this T cell receptor (beta chain) is a study of prognosis after radiotherapy for stage I lung cancer. Study results and caveats: Reportedly, the usage of TRBV and TRBJ genes was not the same in patients with and without metastases.

At least ten counts were recorded for this clonotype. Its matching antigen is unknown. Two-round multiplex PCR amplified TCR beta CDR3 from genomic DNA. The first PCR round targeted every TRBV and TRBJ gene with specific primers. One entry per CDR3 protein, called by TCRdb with MiXCR from the multiplex PCR reads. The table records about 51,000 distinct CDR3 sequences, about a third of them present only once. The V and J ends lost 3 bases and 5 bases, in that order; junction bases with no gene match: 3. Germline CDR1 reads SEHNR; CDR2 reads FQNEAQ (reference sequence). The CDR3 extends over 14 amino acids.

V usage is TRBV7-9 and J usage is TRBJ2-5, with TRBD2 identical over 10 bases. The sequencing here drew on PBMCs, taken before or after stereotactic body radiation therapy (not recorded which). This receptor was obtained from a donor at least 50 years old with non-small cell lung cancer. The CDR3 DNA sequence: TGTGCCAGCAGCTTGGCTAGCGGGAGTGAGACCCAGTACTTC. This encodes CASSLASGSETQYF.